The 18 T cell receptor beta chains given below trace back to one sample, sequenced in a study of regulatory T cells in long-lasting Graves disease (TCRdb year 2021). Library construction relied on multiplex PCR. The listed sequencing device is Illumina HiSeq 4000. To build TCR beta libraries, CDR3 regions were amplified by Arm-PCR using iRepertoire HTBI primers. TCRdb reworked the public reads: Q25 trimming with fastp, MiXCR clone assembly, productive beta chains retained. Every CDR3 protein is listed once, alongside the most common genes and DNA of its rows. In this sample the table shows hundreds of thousands of distinct CDR3 sequences, around 16% of which occur a single time. Together, the top ten hold around a fifth of the sample. The meaning of the sample's time point label: newly diagnosed GD, antithyroid drugs for less than 3 months. RNA was extracted from PBMCs in TRIzol for both TCR sequencing and RNA sequencing.

Sequencing used peripheral blood mononuclear cells (PBMCs), obtained at new diagnosis, from a patient treated with antithyroid drugs. These receptors were obtained from a female donor with Graves disease.

There are many counts of this clonotype. The chain carries TRBV28 and TRBJ2-5; 14 bases are a match to TRBD2. From germline, CDR1 is MDHEN and CDR2 SYDVKM. There are 18 residues in the CDR3. V shed 4 bases and J 7 bases; nucleotides not matched to a gene: 14. The CDR3 here is CASSSLYFGLAGGGTQYF. The CDR3 DNA sequence: TGTGCCAGCAGTTCCCTCTATTTTGGACTAGCGGGGGGTGGGACCCAGTACTTC.

This clonotype was seen many times. This chain joins TRBV7-2 and TRBJ2-3, with D tentatively TRBD2 (7 bases). Germline CDR1 is SGHTA and CDR2 is FQGNSA. This CDR3 comprises 15 residues. V gave up 2 bases and J gave up 4 bases, with 13 bases separating them. CDR3 in amino acids: CASSLFGGQADTQYF. DNA for the CDR3: TGTGCCAGCAGCTTATTCGGGGGGCAGGCAGATACGCAGTATTTT.

This clonotype was observed at least ten times. CDR3 protein: CASSPGQGIGGYTF. CDR3 nucleotide sequence: TGTGCCAGCAGCCCGGGACAGGGAATAGGTGGCTACACCTTC. The rearrangement links TRBV6-1 to TRBJ1-2, with 9 bases lining up with TRBD1. CDR1 is MNHNS and CDR2 is SASEGT in the germline V gene. Germline trimming cut 6 bases from V and 7 bases from J; bases unmatched to any gene: 9. The CDR3 extends over 14 amino acids.

The table lists this clonotype with a count of one. The chain joins TRBV5-1 to TRBJ2-7, with 11 bases fitting TRBD1. CDR3 size: 15 residues. J was trimmed by 3 bases and V by 4 bases; bases with no gene match: 6. Germline lookup yields CDR1 SGHRS and CDR2 YFSETQ. CDR3 nucleotides: TGCGCCAGCAGCCCCCGGACAGGGGGCGACTACGAGCAGTACTTC. Its translation: CASSPRTGGDYEQYF.

This chain joins TRBV12-3 or TRBV12-4 and TRBJ2-7; D call uncertain. Trimming removed 8 bases from V and 4 bases from J, with 21 bases in between. The length of the CDR3 is 15 residues. In DNA form, the CDR3 reads TGTGCCAGCCAGAATGGCTTAAGGAGAGGATACGAGCAGTACTTC. It encodes CASQNGLRRGYEQYF.

With regard to this clonotype: This sequence may be a read error, since a much larger clone differs from it by one base. The rearrangement joins TRBV5-6 to TRBJ1-1; tentative D call: TRBD1 (5 bases). Germline loops: CDR1 SGHDT, CDR2 YYEEEE. V was trimmed by 0 bases and J by 0 bases, leaving 12 bases between them. CDR3 length: 16 amino acids. The CDR3 nucleotides are TGTGCCAGCAGCTTGGGCCCAGGGTGGCTGAACACTGAAGCTTTCTTT. Translation: CASSLGPGWLNTEAFF. Full variable domain (outside the CDR3, taken from reference TRBV5-6 and TRBJ1-1): DAGVTQSPTHLIKTRGQQVTLRCSPKSGHDTVSWYQQALGQGPQFIFQYYEEEERQRGNFPDRFSGHQFPNYSSELNVNALLLGDSALYLCASSLGPGWLNTEAFFGQGTRLTVV.

This clonotype was counted many times. The rearrangement joins TRBV5-1 to TRBJ2-3; no firm D call. The germline V gene has CDR1 SGHRS and CDR2 YFSETQ. The V end was cut by 0 bases, the J end by 6 bases, with 17 bases between. The CDR3 runs 16 residues. The DNA for the CDR3 is TGCGCCAGCAGCTTGGGATACGGGCCCGGCGCGGATACGCAGTATTTT. Translated, it gives CASSLGYGPGADTQYF. The whole variable domain, filled in from reference TRBV5-1 and TRBJ2-3, reads KAGVTQTPRYLIKTRGQQVTLSCSPISGHRSVSWYQQTPGQGLQFLFEYFSETQRNKGNFPGRFSGRQFSNSRSEMNVSTLELGDSALYLCASSLGYGPGADTQYFGPGTRLTVL.

This clonotype appeared many times. The chain joins TRBV18 to TRBJ1-4, with D uncertain. Trimming cost V 3 bases and J 10 bases, with 9 bases left between them. The germline CDR1 and CDR2 sequences are KGHSH and LQKENI. The CDR3 is made up of 12 amino acids. The CDR3 nucleotides read TGTGCCAGCTCACCTGAGAGAGGAAAACTGTTTTTT. It yields the protein CASSPERGKLFF. Full variable domain (remainder filled in from reference TRBV18 and TRBJ1-4): NAGVMQNPRHLVRRRGQEARLRCSPMKGHSHVYWYRQLPEEGLKFMVYLQKENIIDESGMPKERFSAEFPKEGPSILRIQQVVRGDSAAYFCASSPERGKLFFGSGTQLSVL.

In its sample, this clonotype was seen once. The chain is built from TRBV6-2 or TRBV6-3 and TRBJ2-1; D gene ambiguous. Germline CDR1 MNHEY, CDR2 SVGEGT. CDR3 length: 11 amino acids. V was clipped by 6 bases and J by 6 bases, with 6 bases between them. CDR3 in amino acids: CASRRSNEQFF. The CDR3 nucleotides are TGTGCCAGCAGGAGATCCAATGAGCAGTTCTTC.

This clonotype was seen a few times. The V gene is TRBV12-3 or TRBV12-4, the J gene TRBJ1-4, with TRBD1 matching over 8 bases. V was pared by 7 bases and J by 8 bases, with 9 bases of the junction left unmatched. This CDR3 is 14 amino acids long. Written as DNA, the CDR3 is TGTGCCAGCACCCAGGGGGCGGTGAGCGAAAAACTGTTTTTT. It translates to CASTQGAVSEKLFF.

This clonotype occurred many times. The chain is built from TRBV2 and TRBJ2-3; 10 bases map to TRBD2. J gave up 14 bases and V 7 bases, and 9 bases lay outside the gene matches. Germline V gene data show CDR1 as SNHLY and CDR2 as FYNNEI. The length of the CDR3 is 12 residues. CDR3 residues: CASNRAGGLRYF. CDR3 coding DNA: TGTGCCAGCAACCGAGCGGGGGGGCTTAGGTATTTT.

This clonotype occurred many times. This chain uses TRBV4-1 with TRBJ1-1; D uncertain. Trimming removed 4 bases at V and 4 bases at J, with 13 bases between. The CDR3 is made up of 14 amino acids. Looked up from germline, CDR1 is MGHRA and CDR2 is YSYEKL. CDR3 in amino acids: CASSLALGFTEAFF. The CDR3 DNA is TGCGCCAGCAGCCTCGCTCTGGGATTCACTGAAGCTTTCTTT.

CDR3 bases: TGTGCCAGCAGCGGCACTACTAGCGGATTCACAGATACGCAGTATTTT. Its protein product is CASSGTTSGFTDTQYF. The rearrangement links TRBV9 to TRBJ2-3, with 8 bases matching TRBD2. The CDR3 loop spans 16 amino acids. Trimming at V came to 3 bases and at J to 2 bases, leaving 8 bases not matched to a gene. From germline, CDR1 is SGDLS and CDR2 YYNGEE. Looking up the rest from reference TRBV9 and TRBJ2-3 gives the full variable domain: DSGVTQTPKHLITATGQRVTLRCSPRSGDLSVYWYQQSLDQGLQFLIQYYNGEERAKGNILERFSAQQFPDLHSELNLSSLELGDSALYFCASSGTTSGFTDTQYFGPGTRLTVL.

This clonotype was observed a few times. This chain connects TRBV5-6 to TRBJ2-6; no reliable D call. This CDR3 contains 13 residues. With 7 bases removed from V and 10 bases from J, the gap between germline ends came to 15 bases. Germline V gene data show CDR1 as SGHDT and CDR2 as YYEEEE. This CDR3 reads CASESTLNNVLTF. The CDR3 DNA reads as TGTGCCAGCGAAAGCACCTTAAATAACGTCCTGACTTTC.

This clonotype was observed many times. This rearrangement joins TRBV12-3 or TRBV12-4 to TRBJ2-1, with 13 bases fitting TRBD2. This CDR3 comprises 18 residues. J lost 4 bases, V lost 9 bases, and 15 bases had no gene match. DNA of the CDR3: TGTGCCAGTTCGAGGGGGACTAGCGGGACCCCGCAATACAATGAGCAGTTCTTC. Its protein product is CASSRGTSGTPQYNEQFF.

In its sample, this clonotype was seen many times. The V and J genes are TRBV5-1 and TRBJ2-2; the D gene is possibly TRBD2 (6 bases). V lost 10 bases and J lost 0, with 16 bases in between. CDR1 is SGHRS, CDR2 YFSETQ, per germline. The CDR3 runs to 15 residues. CDR3 coding DNA: TGCGCCGTAGGATCGGGAGCGGCGAACACCGGGGAGCTGTTTTTT. It yields the protein CAVGSGAANTGELFF.

This clonotype has only a few counts. The chain has TRBV3-1 and TRBJ2-2; 15 nucleotides agree with TRBD2. The V and J ends lost 10 bases and 5 bases, in that order; junction bases with no gene match: 2. Germline CDR1 LGHDT, CDR2 YNNKEL (reference sequence). The CDR3 is made up of 14 amino acids. CDR3 nucleotides: TGTGCCACCGGGACTAGCGGGAGGACCGGGGAGCTGTTTTTT. Protein: CATGTSGRTGELFF.

This clonotype was detected many times. The rearrangement joins TRBV27 to TRBJ2-1, with 13 bases that match TRBD2. In germline, CDR1 is MNHEY, CDR2 SMNVEV (reference sequence). The CDR3 runs to 15 residues. The trim removed 6 bases at V and 6 bases at J, leaving 5 bases unmatched. CDR3 sequence reads: CASSLTSGRGNEQFF. The CDR3 bases are TGTGCCAGCAGCCTTACTAGCGGGAGGGGCAATGAGCAGTTCTTC.